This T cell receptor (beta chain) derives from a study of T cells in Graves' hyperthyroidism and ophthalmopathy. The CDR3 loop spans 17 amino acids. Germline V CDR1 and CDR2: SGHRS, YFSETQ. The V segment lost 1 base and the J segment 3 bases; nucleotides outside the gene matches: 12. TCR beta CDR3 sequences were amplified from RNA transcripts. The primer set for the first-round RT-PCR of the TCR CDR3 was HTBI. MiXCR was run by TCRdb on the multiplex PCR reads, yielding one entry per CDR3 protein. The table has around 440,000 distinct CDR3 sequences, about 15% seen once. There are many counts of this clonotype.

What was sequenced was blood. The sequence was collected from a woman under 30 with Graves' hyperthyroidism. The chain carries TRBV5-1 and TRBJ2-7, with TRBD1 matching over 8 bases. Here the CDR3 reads CASSLPGPRGPDYEQYF. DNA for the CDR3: TGCGCCAGCAGCTTGCCCGGCCCCAGGGGGCCAGACTACGAGCAGTACTTC.